This TCR beta chain was retrieved from a study of T cells in Graves' hyperthyroidism and ophthalmopathy. The CDR3 is 16 amino acids. Germline V lookup: CDR1 SSHAT, CDR2 FNYEAQ (reference sequence). In the case of this clonotype: Its cognate antigen is unknown. A junction end diverges from the germline sequence, so it may reflect a read error.

Amplification of TCR beta CDR3 regions used RNA as the template. The TCR CDR3 first-round RT-PCR relied on the HTBI primer set. TCRdb itself ran the multiplex PCR reads through MiXCR, one entry per CDR3 protein. The sample records almost 500,000 distinct CDR3 sequences, 20% to 25% being singletons. Study-wide findings and caveats: Onset of ophthalmopathy came a median around 6.5 months after the model predicted it. From stable hyperthyroidism, ophthalmopathy was separated by a 13 V-J model.

The chain carries TRBV7-7 and TRBJ2-5, with 12 bases lining up with TRBD2. This sequence originates from a woman aged 70 to 79 with Graves' ophthalmopathy. Sequencing was carried out using blood. CDR3 nucleotide sequence: TGTGCTAGCAGCCCGCGACTAGCGGGAGCAGGGGGGACCCAGTACTTC. Translated: CASSPRLAGAGGTQYF.